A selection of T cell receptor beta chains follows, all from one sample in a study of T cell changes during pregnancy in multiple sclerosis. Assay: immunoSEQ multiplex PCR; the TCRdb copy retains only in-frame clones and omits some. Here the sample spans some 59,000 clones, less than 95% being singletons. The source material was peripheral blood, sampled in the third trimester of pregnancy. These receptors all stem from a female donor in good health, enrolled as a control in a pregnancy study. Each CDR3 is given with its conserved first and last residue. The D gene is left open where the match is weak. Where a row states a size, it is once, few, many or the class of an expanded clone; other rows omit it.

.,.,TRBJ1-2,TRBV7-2,TGTGCCAGCAGCCCCCGGGATTCTCCCACGGAGGGCTACACCTTC,CASSPRDSPTEGYTF
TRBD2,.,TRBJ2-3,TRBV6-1,TGTGCCAGCAGTGAAGCGCTAGCGGGAGTAAAGTATTTT,CASSEALAGVKYF
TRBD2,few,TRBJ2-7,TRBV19,TGTGCCAGTAGTATGGCGGTAGCGGGTCCCTACGAGCAGTACTTC,CASSMAVAGPYEQYF
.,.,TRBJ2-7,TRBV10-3,TGTGCCTCTATCGAGGGAAGCTCCTACGAGCAGTACTTC,CASIEGSSYEQYF
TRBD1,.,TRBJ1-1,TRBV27,TGTGCCAGCAGTCTTGACAGGGTGAACACTGAAGCTTTCTTT,CASSLDRVNTEAFF
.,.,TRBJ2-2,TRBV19,TGTGCCAGTAGCGCCGCGATCGGGTACCCGGGGGAGCTGTTTTTT,CASSAAIGYPGELFF
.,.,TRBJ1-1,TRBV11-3,TGTGCCAGCAGCTTACTGCGAAGAAAGAACACTGAAGCTTTCTTT,CASSLLRRKNTEAFF
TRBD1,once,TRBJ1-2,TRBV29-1,TGCAGCGCCGGGGGACAGGGGGGGTCCTATGGCTACACCTTC,CSAGGQGGSYGYTF
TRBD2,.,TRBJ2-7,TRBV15,TGTGCCACCAGCAGAGGGGGGGGGATTCAAAGGCAGTACTTC,CATSRGGGIQRQYF
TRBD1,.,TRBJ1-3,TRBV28,TGTGCCAGCAGTTTAGGACCTGGGACAGGGGCGGGAAACACCATATATTTT,CASSLGPGTGAGNTIYF
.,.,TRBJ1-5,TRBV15,TGTGCCACCAGCAGCCTCCCCTTCCCGGGGAGCAAATCAGGGCCCCAGCATTTT,CATSSLPFPGSKSGPQHF
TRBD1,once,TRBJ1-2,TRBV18,TGTGCCAGCTCACCACGGCAACAGGGGACCATCTATGGCTACACCTTC,CASSPRQQGTIYGYTF
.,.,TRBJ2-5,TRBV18,TGTGCCAGCTCACCAGGCTTCAGGGGCCCCCAAGAGACCCAGTACTTC,CASSPGFRGPQETQYF
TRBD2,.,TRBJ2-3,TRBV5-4,TGTGCCAGCAGCAAGACCGGGACTAGCGGGGCTGGAGATACGCAGTATTTT,CASSKTGTSGAGDTQYF
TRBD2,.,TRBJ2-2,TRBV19,TGTGCCACCGATCGGGGGGGCGGGGGCACCGGGGAGCTGTTTTTT,CATDRGGGGTGELFF
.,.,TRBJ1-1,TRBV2,TGTGCCAGCATAGACGACGGGGGGAACACTGAAGCTTTCTTT,CASIDDGGNTEAFF
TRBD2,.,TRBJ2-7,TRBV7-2,TGTGCCAGCAGCCAAGGGCCGACTAGCGGGAGAATCCACGAGCAGTACTTC,CASSQGPTSGRIHEQYF
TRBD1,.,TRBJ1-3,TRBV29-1,TGCAGCGCAACCACAACCGGGACAGCCCCTGGAAACACCATATATTTT,CSATTTGTAPGNTIYF
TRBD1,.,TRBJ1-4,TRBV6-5,TGTGCCAGCAGTTACTCAGGGGGCATGGCTAATGAAAAACTGTTTTTT,CASSYSGGMANEKLFF
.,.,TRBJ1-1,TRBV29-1,TGCAGCGTTGGGGGGGGGAACACTGAAGCTTTCTTT,CSVGGGNTEAFF
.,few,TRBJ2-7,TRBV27,TGTGCCAGCAGTTCCCGGTCGGTTGAGGAGCAGTACTTC,CASSSRSVEEQYF
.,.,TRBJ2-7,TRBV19,TGTGCCAGTAGTATAGATCGAGGGGGCGAGCAGTACTTC,CASSIDRGGEQYF
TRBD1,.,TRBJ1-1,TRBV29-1,TGCAGCGTTCAGAGGGACAGGGAGGACACTGAAGCTTTCTTT,CSVQRDREDTEAFF
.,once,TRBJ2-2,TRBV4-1,TGCGCCAGCAGCCAAACCTTGGGGCAGGGGGGTAACACCGGGGAGCTGTTTTTT,CASSQTLGQGGNTGELFF
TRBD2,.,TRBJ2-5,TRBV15,TGTGCCACCAGCAAAGTAGGACTAGCGGGTCAAGAGACCCAGTACTTC,CATSKVGLAGQETQYF
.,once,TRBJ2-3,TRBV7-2,TGTGCCAGCAGCTTAGACTACACAGATACGCAGTATTTT,CASSLDYTDTQYF
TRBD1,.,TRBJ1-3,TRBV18,TGTGCCAGCTCACGAGAATTACAGGGGGGCTCTGGAAACACCATATATTTT,CASSRELQGGSGNTIYF
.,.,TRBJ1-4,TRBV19,TGTGCCAGTAGTGATGCGGGGCAGGAGGAAAAACTGTTTTTT,CASSDAGQEEKLFF
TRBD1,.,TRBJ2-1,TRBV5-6,TGTGCCAGCATTTTCGCAGGGGGCTCCTACAATGAGCAGTTCTTC,CASIFAGGSYNEQFF
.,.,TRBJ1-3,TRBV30,TGTGCCTGGAGTGACACAGGTCTCTCTGGAAACACCATATATTTT,CAWSDTGLSGNTIYF
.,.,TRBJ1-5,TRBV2,TGTGCCAGCAGTGAGGACCCTCCGGGGCAGCCCCAGCATTTT,CASSEDPPGQPQHF
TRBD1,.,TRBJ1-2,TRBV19,TGTGCCAGTAGCAACCGACAGGGCGCTGGCTACACCTTC,CASSNRQGAGYTF
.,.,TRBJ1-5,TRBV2,TGTGCCAGCAGTGAGGGACTGTATAATCAGCCCCAGCATTTT,CASSEGLYNQPQHF
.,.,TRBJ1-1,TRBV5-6,TGTGCCAGCACCGTCTGGGGCGTAGACACTGAAGCTTTCTTT,CASTVWGVDTEAFF
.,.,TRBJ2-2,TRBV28,TGTGCCAGCACCCAGTGGAGGGGTTCCCTCACCGGGGAGCTGTTTTTT,CASTQWRGSLTGELFF
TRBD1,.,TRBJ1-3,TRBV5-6,TGTGCCAGCAGCTCTCGACAGGGGTCTGGAAACACCATATATTTT,CASSSRQGSGNTIYF
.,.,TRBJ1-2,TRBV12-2,TGTGCAAGTCGCTTCTCCGCAGGGAAAGAAGGTTTGGGCTACACCTTC,CASRFSAGKEGLGYTF
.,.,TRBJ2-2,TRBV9,TGTGCCAGCAGCGTAGGAGGAGGGGTGGTCACCGGGGAGCTGTTTTTT,CASSVGGGVVTGELFF
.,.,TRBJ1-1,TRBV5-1,TGCGCCAGCAGCTTGCTGGTAGGGGGGAACACTGAAGCTTTCTTT,CASSLLVGGNTEAFF
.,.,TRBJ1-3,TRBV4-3,TGCGCCAGCAGCCAAGATCCCTCCTCTGGAAACACCATATATTTT,CASSQDPSSGNTIYF
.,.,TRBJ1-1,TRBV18,TGTGCCAGCTCGCTAGTCACAGGGATGAACACTGAAGCTTTCTTT,CASSLVTGMNTEAFF
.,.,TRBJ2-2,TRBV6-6,TGTGCCAGCAGATACCTAGCGTTGACGAACACCGGGGAGCTGTTTTTT,CASRYLALTNTGELFF
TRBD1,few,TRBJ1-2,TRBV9,TGTGCCAGCAGCACAACAGGGGGCCATGGCTACACCTTC,CASSTTGGHGYTF
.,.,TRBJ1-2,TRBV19,TGTGCCAGTAGTATCCCCTCCGCAGGGCTCTATGGCTACACCTTC,CASSIPSAGLYGYTF
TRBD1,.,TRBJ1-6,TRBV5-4,TGTGCCAGCACCCGGGACAGGGTTAATTCACCCCTCCACTTT,CASTRDRVNSPLHF
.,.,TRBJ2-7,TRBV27,TGTGCCAGCAGTTTAGCATCTGGAGAAGAGCACTACGAGCAGTACTTC,CASSLASGEEHYEQYF
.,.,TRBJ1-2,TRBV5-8,TGTGCCAGCACCTGGACTTCAGCTAACTATGGCTACACCTTC,CASTWTSANYGYTF
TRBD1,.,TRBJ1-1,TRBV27,TGTGCCAGCAGGGACAGGGCGAACACTGAAGCTTTCTTT,CASRDRANTEAFF
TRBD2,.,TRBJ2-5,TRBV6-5,TGTGCCAGCAGTCCCTTGGGACTAGCTGGGACCCAGTACTTC,CASSPLGLAGTQYF
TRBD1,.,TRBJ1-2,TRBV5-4,TGTGCCAGCAGCCGCAGGGGGGCCTATGGCTACACCTTC,CASSRRGAYGYTF